One and the same sample provided the 24 T cell receptor beta chains below, sequenced in a study of shared clonotypes between healthy human individuals. The assay was immunoSEQ multiplex PCR, and TCRdb's table has in-frame clones only and misses some. The top ten hold 0.61% of the sample, which has more than 900,000 clones, about 84% seen once. Sequenced material: memory CD4+ T cells from PBMCs. As for subset: CD45RA-negative fraction. The receptors come from a man aged 18 to 29 in good health. Some clones in this sample may be carry-over from other donors' samples.

The chain carries TRBV5-1 and TRBJ2-3; D unclear. Germline assignment: CDR1 SGHRS and CDR2 YFSETQ. The CDR3 is 14 residues long. V lost 0 bases and J 8 bases, leaving 13 bases between the germline ends. This chain's CDR3 is CASSLDPNSGTQYF. CDR3 in DNA: TGCGCCAGCAGCTTGGATCCGAACTCGGGTACGCAGTATTTT.

This clone was seen at least ten times. This chain links TRBV4-1 with TRBJ2-7, with D tentatively TRBD2 (6 bases). The germline V and J ends were trimmed by 0 bases and 2 bases, with 23 bases remaining between them. Germline lookup yields CDR1 MGHRA and CDR2 YSYEKL. The CDR3 length is 19 residues. The DNA for the CDR3 is TGCGCCAGCAGCCAAGATCGTCACGTTCCCGGGGGTACCGCCTACGAGCAGTACTTC. The encoded protein is CASSQDRHVPGGTAYEQYF.

The chain links TRBV4-2 to TRBJ2-3, with D tentatively TRBD2 (5 bases). Germline assignment: CDR1 LGHNA and CDR2 YNFKEQ. The V gene lost 4 bases and the J gene lost 0 bases, with 8 bases spanning the gap. CDR3 length equals 14 residues. The CDR3 DNA follows: TGTGCCAGCAGCCGATCGGGAAGCACAGATACGCAGTATTTT. Translation: CASSRSGSTDTQYF.

The gene calls are TRBV28 and TRBJ2-3; 7 nucleotides agree with TRBD2. Germline V lookup: CDR1 MDHEN, CDR2 SYDVKM. The ends lost 6 bases at V and 3 bases at J; junction bases unmatched: 9. The CDR3 runs 15 residues. This CDR3 is CASRPSSGYTDTQYF. DNA for the CDR3: TGTGCCAGCAGGCCCTCTAGCGGTTATACAGATACGCAGTATTTT.

The chain joins TRBV30 to TRBJ2-1; D is possibly TRBD2 (6 bases). Trimming removed 2 bases from V and 7 bases from J, with 15 bases in between. The CDR3 contains 14 residues. Germline V gene data show CDR1 as GTSNPN and CDR2 as SVGIG (reference sequence). CDR3 in amino acids: CAWSLSGLFNEQFF. CDR3 nucleotides: TGTGCCTGGAGTCTCTCAGGACTATTTAATGAGCAGTTCTTC. Drawing the rest from reference TRBV30 and TRBJ2-1, the complete variable domain is SQTIHQWPATLVQPVGSPLSLECTVEGTSNPNLYWYRQAAGRGLQLLFYSVGIGQISSEVPQNLSASRPQDRQFILSSKKLLLSDSGFYLCAWSLSGLFNEQFFGPGTRLTVL.

The V gene is TRBV27, the J gene TRBJ2-7; 12 bases agree with TRBD1. The CDR3 runs to 13 residues. V lost 6 bases to trimming and J lost 5 bases; unmatched junction nucleotides: 2. Germline CDR1 reads MNHEY; CDR2 reads SMNVEV (reference sequence). CDR3 in amino acids: CASRGTGGNEQYF. DNA for the CDR3: TGTGCCAGCAGGGGGACAGGGGGCAACGAGCAGTACTTC.

The V call is TRBV30, the J call TRBJ1-6; possible D gene TRBD1, 5 bases. V shed 7 bases and J shed 8 bases, with 21 bases lying between them. CDR3 size: 15 residues. Per the germline V gene, CDR1 is GTSNPN and CDR2 is SVGIG (reference sequence). The CDR3 nucleotides are TGTGCCTCCCAAACTCGGGCAGGGATAGATTCACCCCTCCACTTT. Its protein is CASQTRAGIDSPLHF.

In its sample, this clone was seen once. The J gene is TRBJ2-5, the V gene TRBV18; D gene unclear. Per germline, CDR1 KGHSH and CDR2 LQKENI. The length of the CDR3 is 14 residues. Trimming took 2 bases from V and 1 from J, leaving 8 bases between them. The CDR3 bases are TGTGCCAGCTCACCAATTGACATCCAAGAGACCCAGTACTTC. Its translation: CASSPIDIQETQYF.

The chain is built from TRBV11-3 and TRBJ2-2, with D unclear. The CDR3 length is 14 residues. Germline V lookup: CDR1 SGHNT, CDR2 YENEEA. V was pared by 1 base and J by 2 bases, with 5 bases between. This chain's CDR3 is CASSLARNTGELFF. As DNA, the CDR3 is TGTGCCAGCAGCTTAGCCAGAAACACCGGGGAGCTGTTTTTT.

V is TRBV2 and J is TRBJ1-3; 9 positions match TRBD1. V lost 5 bases and J lost 0; bases outside the gene matches: 8. Germline V lookup: CDR1 SNHLY, CDR2 FYNNEI. This CDR3 is built from 17 residues. DNA for the CDR3: TGTGCCAGCAGTTGGGACAGGGTGCCCAACTCTGGAAACACCATATATTTT. Protein sequence: CASSWDRVPNSGNTIYF. Looking up the rest from reference TRBV2 and TRBJ1-3 gives the full variable domain: EPEVTQTPSHQVTQMGQEVILRCVPISNHLYFYWYRQILGQKVEFLVSFYNNEISEKSEIFDDQFSVERPDGSNFTLKIRSTKLEDSAMYFCASSWDRVPNSGNTIYFGEGSWLTVV.

V is TRBV4-3 and J is TRBJ1-3, with 10 nucleotides matching TRBD1. This CDR3 has 16 amino acids. With 1 base clipped from V and 8 bases from J, the junction kept 8 bases outside the gene matches. CDR1 LGHNA and CDR2 YSLEER come from the germline V gene. The DNA of the CDR3 is TGCGCCAGCAGCCAAGTGGGGGGGACAGGGGTATACACCATATATTTT. Translated, it gives CASSQVGGTGVYTIYF.

With respect to this clone: The sample has other DNA sequences that encode this CDR3 too. This chain uses TRBV5-1 with TRBJ2-7; no clear D. Per the germline V gene, CDR1 is SGHRS and CDR2 is YFSETQ. Trimming left V 1 base short and J 0 bases short, with 8 bases between. The CDR3 is 14 residues long. The CDR3 sequence: CASSLRASSYEQYF. The CDR3 nucleotides are TGCGCCAGCAGCTTGCGGGCTAGCTCCTACGAGCAGTACTTC.

The rearrangement links TRBV5-8 to TRBJ1-5; D is uncertain. Trimming cost V 0 bases and J 0 bases, with 10 bases left between them. The CDR3 covers 16 residues. Germline CDR1 and CDR2: SGHTS and YDEGEE. The CDR3 reads CASSLDLGVSNQPQHF. The CDR3, as DNA: TGTGCCAGCAGCTTGGACCTGGGAGTTAGCAATCAGCCCCAGCATTTT.

This clone appeared a few times. The CDR3 here is CASSLSGTGIYEQYF. DNA for the CDR3: TGTGCCAGCTCCCTAAGTGGGACAGGAATCTACGAGCAGTACTTC. The gene calls are TRBV5-4 and TRBJ2-7, with 8 bases identical to TRBD1. After removal of 7 bases from V and 3 bases from J, the junction contained 12 bases not matched to a gene. The CDR3 sequence is 15 residues long. Germline V gives CDR1 SGHNT, CDR2 YYREEE (reference sequence).

This clone was seen only once. The genes are TRBV25-1 and TRBJ2-5; a weak D match, TRBD2 (5 bases). Germline-derived CDR1 and CDR2 are MGHDK and SYGVNS. The CDR3 contains 15 residues. V gave up 3 bases and J gave up 2 bases, with 13 bases separating them. The chain's CDR3 is CASSDPRGAQETQYF. The CDR3 DNA is TGTGCCAGCAGTGATCCTCGGGGAGCTCAAGAGACCCAGTACTTC.

The chain couples TRBV5-1 to TRBJ2-7; 11 nucleotides agree with TRBD1. Germline V gene lookup returns CDR1 SGHRS and CDR2 YFSETQ. Trimming took 2 bases from V and 7 from J; bases not matched to a gene: 5. The CDR3 sequence is 14 residues long. The CDR3 loop reads CASSFGQGAWEQYF. The DNA of the CDR3 is TGCGCCAGCAGCTTTGGACAGGGGGCGTGGGAGCAGTACTTC.

This clone has only one observation. The chain couples TRBV5-1 to TRBJ2-3; TRBD1 matches at 9 bases. Germline V gene sequence: CDR1 SGHRS, CDR2 YFSETQ. This CDR3 spans 16 amino acids. With 0 bases clipped from V and 3 bases from J, the junction kept 5 bases outside the gene matches. The CDR3 here is CASSLDGQGWTDTQYF. Here the CDR3 DNA reads TGCGCCAGCAGCTTGGATGGACAGGGGTGGACAGATACGCAGTATTTT.

This sequence joins TRBV20-1 and TRBJ2-5; 7 nucleotides align to TRBD1. Germline CDR1 DFQATT, CDR2 SNEGSKA (reference sequence). The CDR3 is made up of 11 amino acids. V lost 6 bases, J lost 14 bases, and 12 bases stayed unmatched. Here the CDR3 DNA reads TGCAGTGCACCTTCCGGGGACAGTCCATACTTC. Its protein is CSAPSGDSPYF.

This chain connects TRBV27 to TRBJ2-2, with TRBD2 matching 9 bases. The CDR3 has 17 residues. With V trimmed by 5 bases and J by 4 bases, 11 bases remained unmatched. Germline CDR1 MNHEY, CDR2 SMNVEV (reference sequence). CDR3 sequence: CASSRAVGAGGTGELFF. CDR3 bases: TGTGCCAGCAGTAGAGCGGTGGGAGCGGGAGGCACCGGGGAGCTGTTTTTT.

The V call is TRBV18, the J call TRBJ2-1, with D possibly TRBD1 on 5 matching bases. Deletions cut 3 bases from V and 0 bases from J, with 9 bases between. Germline V gene data show CDR1 as KGHSH and CDR2 as LQKENI. The CDR3 length is 15 residues. CDR3 in amino acids: CASSPTDSSYNEQFF. The CDR3 DNA reads TGTGCCAGCTCACCGACAGACTCCTCCTACAATGAGCAGTTCTTC.

V is TRBV20-1 and J is TRBJ1-2; D not resolved. Looked up from germline, CDR1 is DFQATT and CDR2 is SNEGSKA (reference sequence). The CDR3 extends over 10 amino acids. V shed 4 bases and J shed 4 bases, with 4 bases lying between them. The CDR3 reads CSAIRYGYTF. The CDR3, as DNA: TGCAGTGCTATCCGCTATGGCTACACCTTC.

Of note for this clone: The sample has other DNA sequences that encode this CDR3 too. V gene TRBV7-9 combines with J gene TRBJ1-4; D gene unclear. Trimming cost V 0 bases and J 6 bases, with 8 bases left between them. The CDR3 has 14 amino acids. Germline V gene lookup returns CDR1 SEHNR and CDR2 FQNEAQ (reference sequence). In nucleotides, the CDR3 is TGTGCCAGCAGCTTAGCCTCGGGAGATGAAAAACTGTTTTTT. This codes for CASSLASGDEKLFF. Looking up the rest from reference TRBV7-9 and TRBJ1-4 gives the full variable domain: DTGVSQNPRHKITKRGQNVTFRCDPISEHNRLYWYRQTLGQGPEFLTYFQNEAQLEKSRLLSDRFSAERPKGSFSTLEIQRTEQGDSAMYLCASSLASGDEKLFFGSGTQLSVL.

The gene calls are TRBV28 and TRBJ2-3; 9 bases fit TRBD2. With V trimmed by 3 bases and J by 4 bases, 11 bases remained unmatched. The germline V gene encodes CDR1 MDHEN and CDR2 SYDVKM. This CDR3 is built from 17 residues. The CDR3: CASSLGLAASDPDTQYF. CDR3 DNA: TGTGCCAGCAGTTTGGGACTAGCAGCGTCGGATCCAGATACGCAGTATTTT.

This clone has just a few counts. The rearrangement links TRBV7-9 to TRBJ2-7, with 8 bases that match TRBD2. Germline assignment: CDR1 SEHNR and CDR2 FQNEAQ (reference sequence). Unmatched junction bases numbered 7, after V lost 5 bases and J lost 1 base. The CDR3 runs 15 residues. CDR3 coding DNA: TGTGCCAGCAGCGTCGCCGGGACTAGGTCCTACGAGCAGTACTTC. This translates into CASSVAGTRSYEQYF. The entire variable domain, with the rest obtained from reference TRBV7-9 and TRBJ2-7, is as follows: DTGVSQNPRHKITKRGQNVTFRCDPISEHNRLYWYRQTLGQGPEFLTYFQNEAQLEKSRLLSDRFSAERPKGSFSTLEIQRTEQGDSAMYLCASSVAGTRSYEQYFGPGTRLTVT.